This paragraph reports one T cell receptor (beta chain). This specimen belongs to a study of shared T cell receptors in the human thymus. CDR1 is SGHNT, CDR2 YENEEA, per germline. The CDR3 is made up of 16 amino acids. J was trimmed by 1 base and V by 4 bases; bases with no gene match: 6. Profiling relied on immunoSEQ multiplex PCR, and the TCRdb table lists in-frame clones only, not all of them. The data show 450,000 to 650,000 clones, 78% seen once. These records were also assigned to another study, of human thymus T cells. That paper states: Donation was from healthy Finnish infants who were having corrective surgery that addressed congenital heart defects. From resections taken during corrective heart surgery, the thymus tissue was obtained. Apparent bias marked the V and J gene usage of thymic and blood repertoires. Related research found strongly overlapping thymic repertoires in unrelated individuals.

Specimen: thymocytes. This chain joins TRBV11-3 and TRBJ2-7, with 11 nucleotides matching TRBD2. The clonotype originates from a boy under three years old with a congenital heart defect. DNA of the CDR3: TGTGCCAGCAGCTCCGGGACTAGCGGCTTTTCCTACGAGCAGTACTTC. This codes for CASSSGTSGFSYEQYF.